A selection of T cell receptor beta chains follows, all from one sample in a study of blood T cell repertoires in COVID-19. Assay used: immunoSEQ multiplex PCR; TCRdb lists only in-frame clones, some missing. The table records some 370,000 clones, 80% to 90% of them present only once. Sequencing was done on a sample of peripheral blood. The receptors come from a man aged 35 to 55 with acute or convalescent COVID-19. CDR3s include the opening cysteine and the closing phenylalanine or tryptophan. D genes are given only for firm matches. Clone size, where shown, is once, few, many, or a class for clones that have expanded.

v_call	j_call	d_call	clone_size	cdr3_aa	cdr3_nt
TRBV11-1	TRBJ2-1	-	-	CASSLGRTAYNEQFF	TGTGCCAGCAGCTTAGGGCGGACTGCCTACAATGAGCAGTTCTTC
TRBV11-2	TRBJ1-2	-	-	CASSLEAVRGYGYTF	TGTGCCAGCAGCTTAGAGGCAGTTAGAGGCTATGGCTACACCTTC
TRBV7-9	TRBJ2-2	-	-	CASSHRSREVGELFF	TGTGCCAGCAGCCACCGGAGCAGGGAAGTCGGGGAGCTGTTTTTT
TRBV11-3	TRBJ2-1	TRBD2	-	CASSYSGEQFF	TGTGCCAGCAGTTATAGCGGGGAGCAGTTCTTC
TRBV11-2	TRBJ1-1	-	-	CASTRFTPGQDTEAFF	TGTGCCAGCACCCGCTTTACCCCCGGACAAGACACTGAAGCTTTCTTT
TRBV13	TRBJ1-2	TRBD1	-	CASSSTGVGGRDGYTF	TGTGCCAGCAGCTCGACAGGGGTGGGTGGTAGGGATGGCTACACCTTC
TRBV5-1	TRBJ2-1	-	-	CASSSPTAVAMDEQFF	TGCGCCAGCAGCTCCCCCACTGCTGTAGCTATGGATGAGCAGTTCTTC
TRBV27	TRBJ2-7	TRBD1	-	CASSLWGGQGSNEQYF	TGTGCCAGCAGTTTATGGGGTGGACAGGGGAGCAACGAGCAGTACTTC
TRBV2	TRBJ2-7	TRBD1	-	CASNGDRGLYEQYF	TGTGCCAGCAATGGGGACAGGGGGCTCTACGAGCAGTACTTC
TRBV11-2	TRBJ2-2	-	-	CASSLGSGFTGELFF	TGTGCCAGCAGCTTAGGATCAGGGTTCACCGGGGAGCTGTTTTTT
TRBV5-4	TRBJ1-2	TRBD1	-	CASSLAPGGSGYGYTF	TGTGCCAGCAGCTTGGCCCCAGGGGGCTCCGGCTATGGCTACACCTTC
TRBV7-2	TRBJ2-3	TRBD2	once	CASSLGGGVSGFRGDTQYF	TGTGCCAGCAGCTTAGGGGGGGGAGTTAGCGGGTTCCGCGGAGATACGCAGTATTTT
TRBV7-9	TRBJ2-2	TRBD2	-	CASSASGASGGLRTGELFF	TGTGCCAGCAGTGCTAGCGGAGCTAGCGGGGGGCTAAGAACCGGGGAGCTGTTTTTT
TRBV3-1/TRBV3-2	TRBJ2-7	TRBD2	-	CASSRRLAGAYEQYF	TGTGCCAGCAGCCGGCGACTAGCGGGGGCCTACGAGCAGTACTTC
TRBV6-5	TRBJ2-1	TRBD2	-	CASSYSSGAGVAEQFF	TGTGCCAGCAGTTACTCATCTGGAGCGGGGGTTGCTGAGCAGTTCTTC
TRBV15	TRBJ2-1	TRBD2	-	CATSRTAGGPGNEQFF	TGTGCCACCAGCAGAACGGCGGGAGGGCCTGGCAATGAGCAGTTCTTC
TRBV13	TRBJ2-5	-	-	CASSLGLAVPYQETQYF	TGTGCCAGCAGCTTAGGTTTGGCGGTACCGTACCAAGAGACCCAGTACTTC
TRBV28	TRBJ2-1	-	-	CASSFLDREGGEQFF	TGTGCCAGCAGTTTCTTGGACAGGGAGGGTGGGGAGCAGTTCTTC
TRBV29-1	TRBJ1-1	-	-	CSAAPRADTEAFF	TGCAGCGCAGCCCCCAGAGCGGACACTGAAGCTTTCTTT
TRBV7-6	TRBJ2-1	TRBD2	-	CASSLDSGNHNEQFF	TGTGCCAGCAGCTTAGACAGCGGGAACCACAATGAGCAGTTCTTC
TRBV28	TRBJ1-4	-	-	CASSFALDRGEKLFF	TGTGCCAGCAGTTTCGCCTTAGACCGAGGTGAAAAACTGTTTTTT
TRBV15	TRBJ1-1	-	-	CATSRDQYGTEAFF	TGTGCCACCAGCAGAGATCAGTATGGCACTGAAGCTTTCTTT
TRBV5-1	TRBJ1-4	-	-	CASFSLIEKLFF	TGCGCCAGCTTCTCTTTAATTGAAAAACTGTTTTTT
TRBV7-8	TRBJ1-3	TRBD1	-	CASSSTRGSGNTIYF	TGTGCCAGCAGCTCAACCAGGGGGTCTGGAAACACCATATATTTT
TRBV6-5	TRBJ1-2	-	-	CASSRTLTGSYGYTF	TGTGCCAGCAGTCGGACCCTGACGGGGAGCTATGGCTACACCTTC
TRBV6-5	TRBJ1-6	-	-	CASRRDSYNSPLHF	TGTGCCAGCAGGAGAGACAGTTATAATTCACCCCTCCACTTT
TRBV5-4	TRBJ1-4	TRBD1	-	CASSLGGEKLFF	TGTGCCAGCAGCCTAGGGGGCGAAAAACTGTTTTTT
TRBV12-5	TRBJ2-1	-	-	CASAGDGRSYNEQFF	TGTGCTAGTGCTGGAGACGGCCGCTCCTACAATGAGCAGTTCTTC
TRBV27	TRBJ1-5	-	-	CASSLRSYSNQPQHF	TGTGCCAGCAGTTTAAGGAGTTATAGCAATCAGCCCCAGCATTTT
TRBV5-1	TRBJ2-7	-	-	CASSLWDGEDEQYF	TGCGCCAGCAGCTTGTGGGACGGGGAGGACGAGCAGTACTTC
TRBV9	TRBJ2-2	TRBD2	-	CASSVSVLAANTGELFF	TGTGCCAGCAGCGTAAGTGTCCTAGCGGCGAACACCGGGGAGCTGTTTTTT
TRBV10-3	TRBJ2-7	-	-	CAISEIRLTSSYEQYF	TGTGCCATCAGTGAAATCAGACTAACGAGCTCCTACGAGCAGTACTTC
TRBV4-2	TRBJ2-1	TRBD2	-	CASSQVRGTYNEQFF	TGTGCCAGCAGCCAAGTGCGGGGGACCTACAATGAGCAGTTCTTC
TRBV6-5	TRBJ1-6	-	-	CASSYGGRPSPLHF	TGTGCCAGCAGTTATGGCGGCAGACCCTCACCCCTCCACTTT
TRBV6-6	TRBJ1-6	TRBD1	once	CASSYAGQGFRSPLHF	TGTGCCAGCAGTTATGCGGGACAGGGGTTTCGGTCACCCCTCCACTTT
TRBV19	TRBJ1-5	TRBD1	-	CASSQTGGNQPQHF	TGTGCCAGTAGCCAGACAGGGGGCAATCAGCCCCAGCATTTT
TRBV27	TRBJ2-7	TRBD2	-	CASSLGTSGVGGEQYF	TGTGCCAGCAGTCTGGGGACTAGCGGGGTTGGTGGCGAGCAGTACTTC
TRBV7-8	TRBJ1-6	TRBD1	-	CASSRDRVSYNSPLHF	TGTGCCAGCAGTCGCGACAGGGTCTCCTATAATTCACCCCTCCACTTT
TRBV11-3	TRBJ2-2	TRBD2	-	CASSLPTRLAGEDGELFF	TGTGCCAGCAGCTTACCAACTCGACTAGCGGGGGAGGACGGGGAGCTGTTTTTT
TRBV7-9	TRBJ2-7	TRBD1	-	CASSLGSRGREQYF	TGTGCCAGCAGCTTAGGGAGCAGGGGGCGCGAGCAGTACTTC
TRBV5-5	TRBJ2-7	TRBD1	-	CASSIDREGYEQYF	TGTGCCAGCAGCATAGACAGGGAAGGCTACGAGCAGTACTTC
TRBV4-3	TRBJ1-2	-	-	CASSQDGGGVNYGYTF	TGCGCCAGCAGCCAGGACGGTGGGGGGGTTAACTATGGCTACACCTTC